Listed here are 24 T cell receptor delta chains from one sample, sequenced in a study of delta chains in infants with herpesvirus infections. PBMC RNA was reverse transcribed using gamma-chain- and delta-chain-specific primers. TCRdb fed the RT-PCR reads to CATT. The repertoire holds 120 or so delta-chain clones, with approximately 11% as singletons. Sequencing was performed on peripheral blood, taken at time point 2 of longitudinal follow-up. The receptors shown here come from a human donor who was a Ugandan infant, either HIV-exposed or HIV-unexposed (not recorded which).

This clone appeared a few times. A single base is all that separates this from a far larger clone, so a read error is likely. The same CDR3 arises from other DNA sequences in this sample as well. The rearrangement uses TRDV3 and TRDJ1, with D possibly being TRDD2 (9 bases). The CDR3 totals 21 residues. CDR1 is TVYSNPD, CDR2 GDNSRS, per germline (reference sequence). The CDR3 nucleotides read TGTGCCTTACCGGCCTTCCTACCCGTGCTGGGGGACCCGAGGGGGACCGATAAACTCATCTTC. This codes for CALPAFLPVLGDPRGTDKLIF.

This clone was observed a handful of times. Translating this DNA gives a protein that differs at residue 5 from the TCRdb one, which belongs to a much larger clone; a read error is likely, and the protein shown is this translation. The chain has TRDV3 and TRDJ1; either TRDD2 or TRDD3 may supply D (8 bases each). Germline V gene data show CDR1 as TVYSNPD and CDR2 as GDNSRS (reference sequence). Trimming took 3 bases from V and 2 from J, leaving 37 bases between them. The length of the CDR3 is 21 residues. This chain's CDR3 is CALPVFLPVLGDPRGTDKLIF. For the CDR3, the DNA is TGTGCCTTACCGGTCTTCCTACCCGTGCTGGGGGACCCGAGGGGGACCGATAAACTCATCTTT.

This clone has only a few counts. The amino acid sequence in TCRdb belongs to a much larger clone and departs from this DNA's translation at residue 7, likely a sequencing read error; the sequence shown is translated from the DNA. V and J are TRDV1 and TRDJ1; D may be TRDD3 (6 bases). Trimming left V 3 bases short and J 8 bases short, with 25 bases between. This CDR3 contains 17 residues. Germline CDR1 TSWWSYY, CDR2 QGS. The CDR3 protein is CALGDGHPPCTGCKLIF. The CDR3 nucleotides read TGTGCTCTTGGGGATGGCCATCCCCCATGTACTGGGTGCAAACTCATCTTT.

With regard to this clone: The translation of this DNA and the TCRdb protein of a much larger clone differ at residue 4, probably owing to a read error; the protein shown here is translated from the DNA. The J gene is TRDJ1, the V gene TRDV3, with TRDD2 as a possible D gene (9 bases). The germline gives CDR1 TVYSNPD, CDR2 GDNSRS (reference sequence). V was clipped by 3 bases and J by 2 bases, with 37 bases between them. The CDR3 is made up of 21 amino acids. CDR3 protein: CALLAFLPVLGDPRGTDKLIF. As DNA, the CDR3 is TGTGCCTTACTGGCCTTCCTACCCGTGCTGGGGGACCCGAGGGGGACCGATAAACTCATCTTT.

This clone was picked up a small number of times. This likely came from a read error, as a far larger clone is one base away. Other DNA sequences of this sample code for an identical CDR3. The chain recombines TRDV3 with TRDJ1; D unclear. The germline CDR1 and CDR2 sequences are TVYSNPD and GDNSRS (reference sequence). V was trimmed by 4 bases and J by 0 bases, leaving 30 bases between them. This CDR3 has 19 residues. The CDR3 spells CAYPVAGVGDNGYTDKLIF. CDR3 coding DNA: TGTGCCTACCCCGTGGCCGGGGTGGGTGATAACGGGTACACCGATAAACTCATCTTT. The whole variable domain, filled in from reference TRDV3 and TRDJ1, reads CDKVTQSSPDQTVASGSEVVLLCTYDTVYSNPDLFWYRIRPDYSFQFVFYGDNSRSEGADFTQGRFSVKHILTQKAFHLVISPVRTEDSATYYCAYPVAGVGDNGYTDKLIFGKGTRVTVEP.

Details on this clone: TCRdb pairs this DNA with a much larger clone's protein that differs at residue 5, likely a read error; the protein shown was translated from the DNA. The V gene is TRAV14/DV4, the J gene TRDJ1; the match to TRDD3 covers 11 bases. CDR1 is TSDPSYG and CDR2 is QGSYDQQN in the germline V gene (reference sequence). The CDR3 has 19 amino acids. Written as DNA, the CDR3 is TGTGCTCTCCACTTTCCTACGGACTTCTACTGGGGGATAACCGATAAACTCATTTTT. As protein: CALHFPTDFYWGITDKLIF.

Worth noting for this clone: This DNA's translation differs at residue 4 from TCRdb's protein, which comes from a much larger clone; a read error is likely, and the protein shown is translated from the DNA. V gene TRDV1 combines with J gene TRDJ1; 9 bases are a match to TRDD3. Germline V gene data show CDR1 as TSWWSYY and CDR2 as QGS. The CDR3 consists of 18 residues. CDR3 sequence (DNA): TGTGCTCTTGAGGAACTCAGCCGGGGGATACCATACACCGATAAACTCATCTTT. The encoded protein is CALEELSRGIPYTDKLIF.

This clone has a handful of counts. The protein in TCRdb stems from a much larger clone and differs at residue 3 from this DNA's translation, likely a read error; here the protein is translated from the DNA. This sequence joins TRDV3 and TRDJ1, with 9 bases identical to TRDD3. Germline V gene sequence: CDR1 TVYSNPD, CDR2 GDNSRS (reference sequence). This CDR3 is 19 amino acids long. The V gene end was trimmed by 5 bases and the J gene end by 0 bases; junction bases not matched to a gene: 22. CDR3 nucleotide sequence: TGTGCCCACCCCGTGGCCGGGGTGGGGGATAACGGGTACACCGATAAACTCATCTTT. Its translation: CAHPVAGVGDNGYTDKLIF.

This clone was seen a handful of times. This DNA's translation and the protein TCRdb lists, from a much larger clone, do not match at residue 4, likely due to a read error; the protein shown is translated from the DNA. The chain links TRDV3 to TRDJ1, with 12 bases that match TRDD3. The CDR3 is 27 amino acids. V lost 4 bases, J lost 1 base, and 43 bases stayed unmatched. Germline CDR1 reads TVYSNPD; CDR2 reads GDNSRS (reference sequence). CDR3 amino acids: CASAGPFWGIRIDHRAPDPDSTDKLIF. In nucleotides, the CDR3 is TGTGCCTCCGCCGGTCCCTTCTGGGGGATACGCATAGATCATAGAGCCCCCGACCCAGACTCCACCGATAAACTCATCTTT.

This clone has just a few counts. The amino acid sequence in TCRdb belongs to a much larger clone and departs from this DNA's translation at residue 13, likely a sequencing read error; the sequence shown is translated from the DNA. The chain recombines TRDV2 with TRDJ1; 12 bases fit TRDD3. Trimming at V came to 3 bases and at J to 10 bases, leaving 17 bases not matched to a gene. Germline loops: CDR1 GEAIGNYY, CDR2 EKD. This CDR3 has 17 residues. The CDR3 loop is CACDYLNYWGIPPGLIF. The CDR3 nucleotides are TGTGCCTGTGACTATCTGAACTACTGGGGGATACCACCGGGACTCATCTTT.

With respect to this clone: TCRdb assigns this DNA the protein of a much larger clone, which departs from its translation at residue 7; this likely reflects a read error, and the protein shown comes from translating the DNA. CDR3 region: CAYPVARVGDNGYTDKLIF. In DNA, the CDR3 is TGTGCCTACCCCGTGGCCAGGGTGGGGGATAACGGGTACACCGATAAACTCATCTTT. The rearrangement joins TRDV3 to TRDJ1; 9 bases agree with TRDD3. This CDR3 is 19 amino acids long. Germline assignment: CDR1 TVYSNPD and CDR2 GDNSRS (reference sequence). Trimming at V came to 4 bases and at J to 0 bases, leaving 21 bases not matched to a gene.

This clone is labeled large. Within the sample, other DNA sequences also encode this same CDR3. The chain joins TRDV1 to TRDJ1; 7 positions agree with TRDD3. The J segment lost 8 bases and the V segment lost 0 bases, leaving 6 bases of the junction unmatched. Looked up from germline, CDR1 is TSWWSYY and CDR2 is QGS. The CDR3 extends over 14 amino acids. CDR3 protein: CALGELNGDRKLIF. The CDR3 nucleotides are TGTGCTCTTGGGGAACTCAACGGGGATAGGAAACTCATCTTT.

In this sample, this clone is hyperexpanded (1% or more). The same CDR3 arises from other DNA sequences in this sample as well. The genes are TRDV2 and TRDJ1, with 12 nucleotides matching TRDD3. CDR3 size: 17 residues. V trimming: 3 bases; J trimming: 10 bases; junction bases outside the gene matches: 17. Germline V lookup: CDR1 GEAIGNYY, CDR2 EKD. CDR3 protein: CACDYLNYWGIPQGLIF. In nucleotides, the CDR3 is TGTGCCTGTGACTATCTGAACTACTGGGGGATACCACAGGGACTCATCTTT.

This clone was picked up a small number of times. TCRdb's entry gives the protein of a much larger clone, which mismatches this DNA's translation at residue 11, likely from a read error; the protein reported here is translated from the DNA. This chain joins TRDV1 and TRDJ1; D perhaps matches TRDD2 (6 bases). V gave up 3 bases and J gave up 8 bases, with 25 bases separating them. The CDR3 has 17 residues. Germline CDR1 and CDR2: TSWWSYY and QGS. The CDR3 protein is CALGDGLPPCIGCKLIF. In DNA, the CDR3 is TGTGCTCTTGGGGATGGCCTTCCCCCATGTATTGGGTGCAAACTCATCTTT.

Worth noting for this clone: The amino acid sequence in TCRdb belongs to a much larger clone and departs from this DNA's translation at residue 18, likely a sequencing read error; the sequence shown is translated from the DNA. The chain employs TRDV3 and TRDJ1; TRDD3 matches at 12 bases. CDR3 length equals 27 residues. Trimming took 4 bases from V and 1 from J; bases not matched to a gene: 43. The germline V gene has CDR1 TVYSNPD and CDR2 GDNSRS (reference sequence). The CDR3 sequence is CASTGPFWGIRIDHRAPGPDSTDKLIF. CDR3 in DNA: TGTGCCTCCACCGGTCCCTTCTGGGGGATACGCATAGATCATAGAGCCCCCGGCCCAGACTCCACCGATAAACTCATCTTT.

For this clone: The protein that TCRdb holds for this DNA derives from a much larger clone and differs from the translated DNA at residue 14, which likely indicates a read error; the protein shown here is translated from the DNA. The chain's CDR3 is CACDYLNYWGIPQRLIF. As DNA, the CDR3 is TGTGCCTGTGACTATCTGAACTACTGGGGGATACCACAGAGACTCATCTTT. The chain links TRDV2 to TRDJ1; 12 positions agree with TRDD3. Germline CDR1 GEAIGNYY, CDR2 EKD. The CDR3 runs to 17 residues. J was trimmed by 10 bases and V by 3 bases; bases with no gene match: 17.

This clone was recorded a few times. Being one base from a much bigger clone, this may be a read error. The same CDR3 also results from other DNA sequences found in this sample. V and J are TRDV1 and TRDJ1, with 7 bases lining up with TRDD3. Unmatched junction bases numbered 6, after V lost 0 bases and J lost 8 bases. The CDR3 is 14 residues long. CDR1 TSWWSYY and CDR2 QGS come from the germline V gene. CDR3 DNA sequence: TGTGCTCTTGGGGAACTCAATGGGGATAGGAAACTCATCTTT. This translates into CALGELNGDRKLIF.

By share of the sample, this clone is medium-sized (0.01 to 0.1%). This sequence is one base from a far larger clone and is likely a read error. Within the sample, other DNA sequences also encode this same CDR3. The V and J genes are TRAV14/DV4 and TRDJ1, with 11 bases identical to TRDD3. CDR3 size: 19 residues. Germline V gene lookup returns CDR1 TSDPSYG and CDR2 QGSYDQQN (reference sequence). The CDR3 sequence is CALHLPTDFYWGITDKLIF. The CDR3 coding sequence is TGTGCTCTCCACCTTCCTACGGACTTCTACTGGGGGATAACCGATAAACTCATCTTT.

As regards this clone: The protein recorded in TCRdb matches a much larger clone and deviates from this DNA's translation at residue 13, suggesting a read error; the protein here is obtained by translating the DNA. The rearrangement links TRDV2 to TRDJ1; 12 bases align to TRDD3. Germline V CDR1 and CDR2: GEAIGNYY, EKD. The CDR3 loop spans 17 amino acids. The V and J ends lost 3 bases and 10 bases, in that order; junction bases with no gene match: 17. The CDR3 DNA is TGTGCCTGTGACTATCTGAACTACTGGGGGATACCACATGGACTCATCTTT. Protein: CACDYLNYWGIPHGLIF.

The called J gene is TRDJ1, whereas the V gene has no call. The CDR3 is 14 residues long. CDR3 residues: CASPPTAYTDKLIF. The CDR3 DNA reads as TGTGCCTCACCACCGACCGCGTACACCGATAAACTCATCTTT.

Concerning this clone itself: The protein held in TCRdb is that of a much larger clone and does not match this DNA's translation at residue 3, likely because of a read error; the protein shown is translated from the DNA. V gene TRDV2 combines with J gene TRDJ1; TRDD3 matches at 12 bases. Germline CDR1 is GEAIGNYY and CDR2 is EKD. The CDR3 totals 17 residues. The CDR3 sequence is CARDYLNYWGIPQGLIF. The DNA of the CDR3 is TGTGCCCGTGACTATCTGAACTACTGGGGGATACCACAGGGACTCATCTTT.

Details on this clone: TCRdb has a much larger clone's protein, which differs at residue 20 from the translation of this DNA, likely because of a read error; what is shown is the protein translated from the DNA. This sequence joins TRDV1 and TRDJ1, with 11 bases identical to TRDD3. The length of the CDR3 is 25 residues. The trim removed 4 bases at V and 4 bases at J, leaving 35 bases unmatched. Germline-derived CDR1 and CDR2 are TSWWSYY and QGS. This CDR3 is CALGGISLFRRTLGDTSKYIDKLIF. The CDR3 DNA follows: TGTGCTCTTGGGGGAATCTCCCTCTTCCGCCGGACCCTGGGGGATACCTCCAAGTACATCGATAAACTCATCTTT.

Only a few counts were recorded for this clone. TCRdb has a much larger clone's protein, which differs at residue 4 from the translation of this DNA, likely because of a read error; what is shown is the protein translated from the DNA. The rearrangement uses TRAV14/DV4 and TRDJ1; 11 positions match TRDD3. The germline gives CDR1 TSDPSYG, CDR2 QGSYDQQN (reference sequence). The CDR3 has 19 residues. CDR3 nucleotides: TGTGCTCTCTACCTTCCTACGGACTTCTACTGGGGGATAACCGATAAACTCATTTTT. It yields the protein CALYLPTDFYWGITDKLIF.

By proportion, this clone is hyperexpanded (1% or more). Other DNA sequences in this sample translate to the same CDR3. The chain recombines TRDV1 with TRDJ1; 7 bases are a match to TRDD3. The trim removed 0 bases at V and 0 bases at J, leaving 22 bases unmatched. This CDR3 is built from 22 residues. From germline, CDR1 is TSWWSYY and CDR2 QGS. The CDR3 nucleotides are TGTGCTCTTGGGGAACTGAAAAAGGGATACCCTCTCATCGTCGCTTACACCGATAAACTCATCTTT. It translates to CALGELKKGYPLIVAYTDKLIF.